The 24 T cell receptor beta chains below come from one sample, sequenced in a study of graft-versus-host responses after intestinal transplantation. The authors combined 200,000 CFSE-labeled responder cells with 200,000 irradiated, violet-dye-labeled stimulator cells in plates. Sequencing used immunoSEQ multiplex PCR; TCRdb keeps in-frame clones, though not all of them. The sample lists approximately 4,700 clones, 25% to 35% occurring once. The sequencing here drew on alloreactive CD8+ T cells from a mixed lymphocyte reaction culture, taken before transplantation. Subset meaning: CFSE-low proliferating T cells sorted from roughly 6-day pre-transplant mixed lymphocyte reaction (GvH or HvG direction). The receptors were sampled from a human patient who was an organ donor for intestinal transplantation.

This clone has more than one count but fewer than ten. The chain has TRBV29-1 and TRBJ2-1; TRBD2 matches at 9 bases. This CDR3 contains 13 residues. Looked up from germline, CDR1 is SQVTM and CDR2 is ANQGSEA. The V and J ends lost 6 bases and 5 bases, in that order; junction bases with no gene match: 5. In DNA, the CDR3 is TGCAGCGTGCTTGGCGGGGGGGACAATGAGCAGTTCTTC. The encoded protein is CSVLGGGDNEQFF.

This sequence joins TRBV28 and TRBJ2-6; D remains unclear. V gave up 0 bases and J gave up 0 bases, with 3 bases separating them. The CDR3 loop spans 15 amino acids. Germline V CDR1 and CDR2: MDHEN, SYDVKM. The CDR3 nucleotides read TGTGCCAGCAGTTTATGGAGCTCTGGGGCCAACGTCCTGACTTTC. As protein: CASSLWSSGANVLTF.

This clone was detected a few times. This chain uses TRBV6-1 with TRBJ1-5; 9 bases map to TRBD1. The V gene's germline CDR1 is MNHNS and CDR2 SASEGT. V dropped 6 bases and J dropped 0; count of bases not matched to a gene: 3. CDR3 length: 15 amino acids. The CDR3: CASRYRGLSNQPQHF. As DNA, the CDR3 is TGTGCCAGCAGATACAGGGGGCTTAGCAATCAGCCCCAGCATTTT.

The V gene is TRBV10-1, the J gene TRBJ1-1; D not resolved. Trimming pared 8 bases from V and 4 bases from J, leaving 14 bases between. This CDR3 comprises 13 residues. CDR1 is WNHNN, CDR2 SYGVQD, per germline (reference sequence). The CDR3 DNA sequence: TGCGCCAGCGGGGAAGGGAGTACCACTGAAGCTTTCTTT. Its translation is CASGEGSTTEAFF.

V is TRBV9 and J is TRBJ2-1, with a possible D match to TRBD2 (6 bases). In germline, CDR1 is SGDLS, CDR2 YYNGEE. Trimming pared 2 bases from V and 1 base from J, leaving 10 bases between. This CDR3 spans 15 amino acids. CDR3: CASSVGGKSYNEQFF. CDR3 in DNA: TGTGCCAGCAGCGTGGGGGGAAAATCCTACAATGAGCAGTTCTTC.

The rearrangement links TRBV6-4 to TRBJ1-1; no firm D call. Germline V lookup: CDR1 MRHNA, CDR2 SNTAGT. This CDR3 is built from 15 residues. V was cut by 5 bases and J by 0 bases, with 13 bases left in between. The CDR3 protein is CASSTWAGVNTEAFF. The CDR3 DNA reads TGTGCCAGCAGTACTTGGGCAGGTGTGAACACTGAAGCTTTCTTT.

This clone is medium-sized. V and J are TRBV11-2 and TRBJ2-3; 12 bases agree with TRBD1. This CDR3 is 16 amino acids long. CDR1 SGHAT and CDR2 FQNNGV come from the germline V gene. V gave up 1 base and J gave up 3 bases; unmatched junction bases: 2. CDR3 nucleotide sequence: TGTGCCAGCAGCTTAGTGGGACAGGGGGCGACAGATACGCAGTATTTT. Its protein product is CASSLVGQGATDTQYF.

This clone was seen a single time. This chain joins TRBV27 and TRBJ1-2; D ambiguous. Germline values: CDR1 MNHEY, CDR2 SMNVEV (reference sequence). The V end was cut by 5 bases, the J end by 6 bases, with 16 bases between. The CDR3 length is 14 residues. The CDR3 DNA reads as TGTGCCAGCAGTCCATCCTACAGAGTCGATGGCTACACCTTC. Its protein product is CASSPSYRVDGYTF.

There are many counts of this clone. The chain links TRBV27 to TRBJ1-1, with 7 nucleotides matching TRBD1. Germline lookup yields CDR1 MNHEY and CDR2 SMNVEV (reference sequence). The CDR3 has 12 residues. V was pared by 4 bases and J by 5 bases, with 1 base of the junction left unmatched. As DNA, the CDR3 is TGTGCCAGCAGTTCAGGGGGAACTGAAGCTTTCTTT. It translates to CASSSGGTEAFF.

This clone is deemed medium-sized (0.01 to 0.1%). The genes are TRBV15 and TRBJ2-2; 7 bases align to TRBD1. This CDR3 is built from 17 residues. With 5 bases clipped from V and 2 bases from J, the junction kept 11 bases outside the gene matches. In germline, CDR1 is LNHNV, CDR2 YYDKDF (reference sequence). This CDR3 reads CATSGRTDRVNTGELFF. The CDR3 bases are TGTGCCACCAGCGGCCGGACCGACAGGGTAAACACCGGGGAGCTGTTTTTT.

This clone is labeled as medium-sized (0.01 to 0.1%). This chain links TRBV19 with TRBJ2-3, with TRBD2 identical over 11 bases. The CDR3 totals 18 residues. Germline V gene lookup returns CDR1 LNHDA and CDR2 SQIVND (reference sequence). J lost 2 bases, V lost 3 bases, and 10 bases had no gene match. CDR3: CASSIQIAGGIFTDTQYF. CDR3 DNA: TGTGCCAGTAGTATTCAGATAGCGGGGGGGATCTTCACAGATACGCAGTATTTT.

Judged by abundance, this clone is medium-sized. V usage is TRBV6-6 and J usage is TRBJ1-6; D unclear. V gave up 10 bases and J gave up 9 bases, with 19 bases separating them. Germline V gene lookup returns CDR1 MNHNY and CDR2 SVGAGI (reference sequence). The CDR3 has 14 amino acids. The CDR3 here is CATIVQREGSPLHF. Written as DNA, the CDR3 is TGTGCCACCATAGTCCAGAGGGAAGGTTCACCCCTCCACTTT.

This clone occurred a few times. The rearrangement links TRBV2 to TRBJ1-2; D not resolved. Germline values: CDR1 SNHLY, CDR2 FYNNEI. V was clipped by 0 bases and J by 2 bases, with 7 bases between them. The CDR3 has 14 amino acids. The CDR3 loop reads CASSEAVQNYGYTF. Here the CDR3 DNA reads TGTGCCAGCAGTGAAGCGGTGCAGAACTATGGCTACACCTTC.

This clone was seen a few times. The V call is TRBV9, the J call TRBJ2-3, with D perhaps matching TRBD1 (6 bases). From germline, CDR1 is SGDLS and CDR2 YYNGEE. V was pared by 4 bases and J by 0 bases, with 24 bases between. CDR3 length: 19 residues. The CDR3 spells CASSRSGEQGERSTDTQYF. CDR3 coding DNA: TGTGCCAGCAGCAGGTCCGGGGAACAGGGTGAACGAAGCACAGATACGCAGTATTTT.

The chain couples TRBV28 to TRBJ2-4; D is undetermined. Germline V lookup: CDR1 MDHEN, CDR2 SYDVKM. The ends were cut back, 2 bases at V and 6 bases at J, with 11 bases in the middle. This CDR3 comprises 14 residues. The CDR3 DNA reads as TGTGCCAGCAGTTTAGGTCCACGGTCAAACATTCAGTACTTC. This gives the protein CASSLGPRSNIQYF.

This clone qualifies as large. CDR3 loop: CASSQRQGAYEQYV. In DNA, the CDR3 is TGTGCCAGCAGCCAACGACAGGGGGCCTACGAGCAGTACGTC. The chain uses TRBV14 and TRBJ2-7, with TRBD1 identical over 9 bases. V shed 2 bases and J 2 bases; nucleotides not matched to a gene: 1. Germline V CDR1 and CDR2: SGHDN, FVKESK. CDR3 length: 14 residues.

This clone was seen just once. The genes are TRBV7-2 and TRBJ1-1; D gene unclear. Germline V CDR1 and CDR2: SGHTA, FQGNSA. CDR3 length equals 13 residues. V lost 6 bases and J lost 1, with 9 bases in between. DNA of the CDR3: TGTGCCAGCAGTCTAAGAACGAACACTGAAGCTTTCTTT. Translation gives CASSLRTNTEAFF.

This clone counts as medium-sized. CDR3 in amino acids: CASSPLGGYYNSPLHF. In nucleotides, the CDR3 is TGTGCCAGTAGTCCTTTGGGGGGGTACTATAATTCACCCCTCCACTTT. V gene TRBV19 combines with J gene TRBJ1-6; D possibly corresponds to TRBD1 (5 bases). Germline V gene sequence: CDR1 LNHDA, CDR2 SQIVND (reference sequence). The ends were cut back, 5 bases at V and 3 bases at J, with 14 bases in the middle. This CDR3 spans 16 amino acids.

In its sample, this clone ranks as medium-sized. V usage is TRBV10-2 and J usage is TRBJ1-5; D is uncertain. Trimming left V 10 bases short and J 4 bases short, with 20 bases between. This CDR3 region has 15 residues. CDR1 and CDR2 from the germline V gene are WSHSY and SAAADI. CDR3 nucleotide sequence: TGCGCCACCAGCCCCCCGATGGGCTTAAATCAGCCCCAGCATTTT. As protein: CATSPPMGLNQPQHF.

The chain combines TRBV9 with TRBJ1-5, with D possibly matching TRBD1 (6 bases). This CDR3 comprises 21 residues. CDR1 is SGDLS, CDR2 YYNGEE, per germline. V was cut by 0 bases and J by 4 bases, with 29 bases left in between. CDR3 DNA sequence: TGTGCCAGCAGCGTAGAGCGAGGCAGGGGTATTGAACACCCAGTAAATCAGCCCCAGCATTTT. This codes for CASSVERGRGIEHPVNQPQHF.

This clone was found a few times. DNA of the CDR3: TGTGCCAGCAGTTTCCCTACTAGCGGTAGATTGTATGATACGCAGTATTTT. The encoded protein is CASSFPTSGRLYDTQYF. This chain links TRBV28 with TRBJ2-3; 8 bases match TRBD2. Germline V gene data show CDR1 as MDHEN and CDR2 as SYDVKM. The CDR3 spans 17 residues. Trimming cost V 3 bases and J 6 bases; bases outside gene matches: 14.

This clone is classed as medium-sized. The J gene is TRBJ1-1, the V gene TRBV5-1, with 9 positions matching TRBD1. V shed 3 bases and J 2 bases; nucleotides not matched to a gene: 2. CDR3 length: 14 amino acids. CDR1 and CDR2 from the germline V gene are SGHRS and YFSETQ. CDR3 nucleotides: TGCGCCAGCAGCTGGACAGGGGTCAACACTGAAGCTTTCTTT. Its protein is CASSWTGVNTEAFF.

This clone is categorized as medium-sized. The rearrangement uses TRBV11-1 and TRBJ1-2, with 12 bases fitting TRBD1. CDR1 is SGHAT, CDR2 FQDESV, per germline (reference sequence). The J segment lost 4 bases and the V segment lost 3 bases, leaving 3 bases of the junction unmatched. The length of the CDR3 is 15 residues. The CDR3 bases are TGTGCCAGCAGCTTTCCGGGACAGGGGGCCTATGGCTACACCTTC. It encodes CASSFPGQGAYGYTF. The entire variable domain, with the rest obtained from reference TRBV11-1 and TRBJ1-2, is as follows: EAEVAQSPRYKITEKSQAVAFWCDPISGHATLYWYRQILGQGPELLVQFQDESVVDDSQLPKDRFSAERLKGVDSTLKIQPAELGDSAMYLCASSFPGQGAYGYTFGSGTRLTVV.

Comments on this clone: Germline and junction disagree at one end, which may indicate a read error. The V call is TRBV5-4, the J call TRBJ1-1; 10 bases line up with TRBD1. Germline V gene lookup returns CDR1 SGHNT and CDR2 YYREEE (reference sequence). The CDR3 spans 15 residues. The CDR3 sequence is CASSQDRGLNTEAFF. CDR3 nucleotides: TGCGCCAGCAGCCAAGACAGGGGGCTTAACACTGAAGCTTTCTTT. Combining the CDR3 with reference TRBV5-4 and TRBJ1-1 gives the whole variable domain ETGVTQSPTHLIKTRGQQVTLRCSSQSGHNTVSWYQQALGQGPQFIFQYYREEENGRGNFPPRFSGLQFPNYSSELNVNALELDDSALYLCASSQDRGLNTEAFFGQGTRLTVV.